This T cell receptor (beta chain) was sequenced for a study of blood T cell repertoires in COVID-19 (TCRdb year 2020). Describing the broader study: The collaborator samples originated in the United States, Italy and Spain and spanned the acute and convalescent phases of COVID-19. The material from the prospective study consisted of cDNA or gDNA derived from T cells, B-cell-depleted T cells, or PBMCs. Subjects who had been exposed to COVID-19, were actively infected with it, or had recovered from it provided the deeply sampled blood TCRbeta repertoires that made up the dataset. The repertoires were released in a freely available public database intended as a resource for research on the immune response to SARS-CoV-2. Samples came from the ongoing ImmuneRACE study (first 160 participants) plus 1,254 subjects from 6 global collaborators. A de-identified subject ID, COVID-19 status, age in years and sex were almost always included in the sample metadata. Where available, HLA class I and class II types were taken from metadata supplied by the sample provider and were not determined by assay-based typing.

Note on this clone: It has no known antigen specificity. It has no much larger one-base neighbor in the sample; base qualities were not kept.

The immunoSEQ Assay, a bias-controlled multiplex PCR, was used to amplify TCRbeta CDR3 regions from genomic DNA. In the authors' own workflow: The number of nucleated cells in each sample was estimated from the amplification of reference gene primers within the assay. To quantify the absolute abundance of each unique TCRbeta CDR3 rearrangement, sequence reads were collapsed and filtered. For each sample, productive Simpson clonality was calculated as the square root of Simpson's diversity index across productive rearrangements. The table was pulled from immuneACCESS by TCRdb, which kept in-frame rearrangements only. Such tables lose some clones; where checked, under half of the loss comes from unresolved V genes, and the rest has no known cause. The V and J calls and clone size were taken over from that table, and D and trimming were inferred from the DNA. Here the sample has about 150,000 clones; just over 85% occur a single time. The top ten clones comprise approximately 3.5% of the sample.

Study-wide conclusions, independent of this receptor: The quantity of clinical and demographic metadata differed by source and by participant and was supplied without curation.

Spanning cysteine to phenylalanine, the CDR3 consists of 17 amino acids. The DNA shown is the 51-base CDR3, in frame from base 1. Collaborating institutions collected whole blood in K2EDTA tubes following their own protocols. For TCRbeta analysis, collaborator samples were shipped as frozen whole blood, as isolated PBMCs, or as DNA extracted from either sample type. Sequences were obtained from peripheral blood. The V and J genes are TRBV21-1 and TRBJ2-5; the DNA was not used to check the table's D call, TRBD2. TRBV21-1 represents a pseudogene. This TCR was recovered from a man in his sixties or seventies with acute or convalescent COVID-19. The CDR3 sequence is CASSNSRGRHEQETQYF. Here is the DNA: TGTGCCAGCAGCAATAGTCGGGGGAGACACGAGCAAGAGACCCAGTACTTC.